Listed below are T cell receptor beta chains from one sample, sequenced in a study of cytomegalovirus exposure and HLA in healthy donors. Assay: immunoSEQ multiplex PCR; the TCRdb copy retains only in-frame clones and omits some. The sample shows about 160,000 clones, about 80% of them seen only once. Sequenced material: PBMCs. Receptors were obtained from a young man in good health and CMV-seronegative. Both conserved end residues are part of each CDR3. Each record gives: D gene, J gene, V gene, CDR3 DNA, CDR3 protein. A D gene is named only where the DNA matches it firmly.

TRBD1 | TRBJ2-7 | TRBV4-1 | TGCGCCAGCAGCCCCCGACAGGGGTCGTCCTACGAGCAGTACTTC | CASSPRQGSSYEQYF
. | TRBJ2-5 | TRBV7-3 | TGTGCCAGCAGCCCGCTACCTCAAGAGACCCAGTACTTC | CASSPLPQETQYF
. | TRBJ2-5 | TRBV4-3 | TGCGCCAGCAGCCAAGAACTTTGGGAGGAGGCCCAGTACTTC | CASSQELWEEAQYF
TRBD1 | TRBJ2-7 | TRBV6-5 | TGTGCCAGCAGCAGACGACAGGGGGACTACGAGCAGTACTTC | CASSRRQGDYEQYF
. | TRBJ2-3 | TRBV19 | TGTGCCAGTAGTATAGGGGAGGGGGGGATCACAGATACGCAGTATTTT | CASSIGEGGITDTQYF
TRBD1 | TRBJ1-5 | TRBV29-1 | TGCAGTTACAGGGTAGACAGGGGGATAGCGGAGCCCCAGCATTTT | CSYRVDRGIAEPQHF
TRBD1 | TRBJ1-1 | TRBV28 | TGTGCCAGCAGTTCACAGGGGTCGAGAACTGAAGCTTTCTTT | CASSSQGSRTEAFF
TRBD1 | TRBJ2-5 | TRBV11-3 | TGTGCCAGCAGCTTAGGAACCACGGGACAGGGGCAAGAGACCCAGTACTTC | CASSLGTTGQGQETQYF
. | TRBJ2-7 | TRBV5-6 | TGTGCCAGCAGCTGGGACACCTACTACGAGCAGTACTTC | CASSWDTYYEQYF
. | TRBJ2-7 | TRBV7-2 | TGTGCCAGCAGCTTAGCCGCCAGGGAGGAATGGGAGCAGTACTTC | CASSLAAREEWEQYF
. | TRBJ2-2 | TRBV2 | TGTGCCAGCAGTGAAGCGAGGCCGGTGGCCGGGGAGCTGTTTTTT | CASSEARPVAGELFF